This T cell receptor (beta chain) is drawn from a study of cytomegalovirus exposure and HLA in healthy donors. Study results and caveats: The productive fraction for most TCR beta V segments was about 87% or about 30% in an earlier analysis. In a later analysis, 15,000 to 20,000 TCR beta sequences were associated with HLA alleles at 0.05 false discovery rate. Cytomegalovirus status was reportedly diagnosed by the classifier with high specificity and sensitivity.

CDR1 and CDR2 (germline): MDHEN, SYDVKM. There are 16 residues in the CDR3. V shed 5 bases and J shed 3 bases, with 20 bases lying between them. Remarks on this clone: Its antigen is not known.

PCR used 60 Vbeta primers and 13 Jbeta primers. Clones were sequenced by immunoSEQ multiplex PCR, and TCRdb holds only the in-frame ones, with some missing. The listing records 100,000 to 150,000 clones. The sequenced sample consisted of PBMCs. The sequence was collected from a man between 18 and 35 years old in good health and CMV-seronegative. The V gene is TRBV28, the J gene TRBJ2-7; possibly TRBD1 for D (5 bases). The CDR3 region has the DNA TGTGCCAGCAGTCTCCACAGGCAGGAACGATTCTACGAGCAGTACTTC. It yields the protein CASSLHRQERFYEQYF. The complete variable domain, with remaining parts taken from reference TRBV28 and TRBJ2-7, reads DVKVTQSSRYLVKRTGEKVFLECVQDMDHENMFWYRQDPGLGLRLIYFSYDVKMKEKGDIPEGYSVSREKKERFSLILESASTNQTSMYLCASSLHRQERFYEQYFGPGTRLTVT.